The present T cell receptor (beta chain) was sequenced within a study of CD8 T cells in Susac syndrome. The controls were healthy donors who were matched for age and sex. Negative isolation yielded the CD8+ and CD4+ T cells, while FACS enriched the TEMRA cells. Reverse transcription used about 0.45 to 1 ug RNA and random hexamers. TCRdb re-called the immunoSEQ multiplex PCR reads through MiXCR, storing one row per CDR3 protein. Counted here are 160,000 or so distinct CDR3 sequences, 92% occurring once; the ten biggest clones make up under 0.085%. Per the germline V gene, CDR1 is SGDLS and CDR2 is YYNGEE. The CDR3 covers 15 residues. V gave up 2 bases and J gave up 4 bases, with 15 bases separating them.

The rearrangement links TRBV9 to TRBJ1-2; D not resolved. This sequence was found in a human donor in good health. The material sequenced was CD4+ T cells from PBMCs. In nucleotides, the CDR3 is TGTGCCAGCAGCGTGGAGAACCTAGGAGGCTATGGCTACACCTTC. As protein: CASSVENLGGYGYTF.